A single sample is the source of the 4 T cell receptor beta chains below, sequenced in a study of CD8 T cells in ankylosing spondylitis. General observations from the study: One TCR beta motif, made up of roughly 8 highly homologous variants, appeared characteristic of ankylosing spondylitis blood.

Which antigens these TCRs recognize remains unknown. TCRdb called the 5' RACE reads again in MiXCR, with one record for every CDR3 protein. The sample holds about 510,000 distinct CDR3 sequences; over 4% are singletons and the top ten take under 4.5%. Sequenced material: blood, either unsorted or a sorted T cell fraction (not recorded which). Source of these receptors: a male donor with ankylosing spondylitis.

The chain combines TRBV7-9 with TRBJ2-6; the D is unclear. CDR1 SEHNR and CDR2 FQNEAQ come from the germline V gene (reference sequence). This CDR3 region has 16 residues. With 4 bases removed from V and 0 bases from J, the gap between germline ends came to 10 bases. The CDR3 sequence: CASSSRHHSGANVLTF. CDR3 nucleotide sequence: TGTGCCAGCAGCTCTCGACACCACTCTGGGGCCAACGTCCTGACTTTC.

Ten or more counts support this clonotype. The genes are TRBV29-1 and TRBJ1-3; D is undetermined. Trimming took off 3 bases at V and 0 bases at J, with 9 bases between the two ends. Germline values: CDR1 SQVTM, CDR2 ANQGSEA. The CDR3 covers 14 residues. CDR3 sequence (DNA): TGCAGCGTTGACTCAGTCGACTCTGGAAACACCATATATTTT. Encoded protein: CSVDSVDSGNTIYF.

This clonotype was seen at least ten times. The rearrangement links TRBV29-1 to TRBJ2-5; maybe TRBD1 (7 bases). Trimming pared 7 bases from V and 2 bases from J, leaving 20 bases between. CDR3 length: 15 amino acids. The germline V gene encodes CDR1 SQVTM and CDR2 ANQGSEA. The CDR3 reads CSGLGQGGRQETQYF. Written as DNA, the CDR3 is TGCAGCGGCCTAGGGCAGGGGGGCCGGCAAGAGACCCAGTACTTC.

The sample holds many counts of this clonotype. The rearrangement joins TRBV3-1 to TRBJ1-6; a weak D match, TRBD1 (5 bases). Trimming removed 6 bases at V and 14 bases at J, with 17 bases between. The CDR3 is made up of 13 amino acids. Germline V gene lookup returns CDR1 LGHDT and CDR2 YNNKEL (reference sequence). DNA of the CDR3: TGTGCCAGCAGGGGACGGGACTTTGTTGCCCTCCACTTT. Translation gives CASRGRDFVALHF.